What follows is one T cell receptor beta chain and its context. By sample share, this clonotype is medium-sized (0.01 to 0.1%). Its antigen is still unknown. Per-base qualities were not stored, and no clone one base away is much larger. These data originate in a study of spatial heterogeneity in lung cancer (dated by TCRdb to about 2019). Context from the whole study: More beta-chain than alpha-chain transcripts were consistently detected, likely reflecting higher beta-chain transcript abundance. Both alpha and beta chains were TCR-sequenced in samples taken at surgery, namely 220 tumor regions, 61 to 65 matched nontumor lung samples and about 52 PBMC samples. In the raw uncorrected reads, each unique combination of TCR and UMI appeared more than ten times on average. The study quantitatively compared TCR alpha and beta repertoires across multiple tumor regions, matched nontumor lung and blood in non-small cell lung cancer. In tumor regions, TCR transcript counts showed a strong correlation with a T cell transcriptional module score derived from matched bulk RNA-seq. TCR repertoire features were related to nonsynonymous mutation counts determined by whole-exome sequencing of tumor tissue.

What this sample's time point label stands for: sample taken at primary tumor resection. Donors were 72 patients with early-stage, untreated non-small cell lung cancer from the lung TRACERx cohort. Whole RNA extracted from tumor and nontumor lung tissue, or from cryopreserved PBMC samples, was used for TCR sequencing without cell sorting. Patients were selected for TCR sequencing only if sufficient RNA was available from at least two tumor regions. Tumor and adjacent nontumor lung specimens were reviewed by a lung pathologist before selection. The research as a whole found: Counts of ubiquitous and regional expanded TCRs correlated with counts of ubiquitous and regional nonsynonymous mutations, respectively. Confirming at a functional level the hypothesis that regional TCRs recognize regional mutations was considered to require additional single-cell paired TCR alpha and beta sequencing. The number of expanded intratumoral alpha and beta TCRs correlated with the tumor nonsynonymous mutation count. TCR-seq coverage of tumor T cells was estimated at only roughly 7.7% for alpha chains and 13% to 15% for beta chains.

The germline V gene provides CDR1 MDHEN and CDR2 SYDVKM. The CDR3 starts with the cysteine, ends with the phenylalanine, and has 15 residues. The read is trimmed to its CDR3 DNA, 45 bases read in frame from base 1. Relative to germline, V is missing 4 bases and J is missing 4 bases, with 10 bases of the junction outside any gene match. The library was obtained by 5' RACE. TCRdb records NextSeq 500 as the sequencer. The TCR library protocol attached a unique molecular identifier to each TCR cDNA molecule to allow correction of PCR and sequencing errors. The study's processing was this. TCR identification, UMI-based error correction and CDR3 extraction were performed with Decombinator tools. TCRs above a frequency of 2 per 1,000, corresponding to the top 1% of the tumor frequency distribution, were defined as expanded. Expanded tumor TCRs were classed as regional if statistically deemed absent (corrected P<0.05) from at least one tumor region, otherwise ubiquitous. Renyi diversity was computed with the R vegan package after each repertoire had been subsampled 100 times to 5,000 TCRs. CDR3 similarity networks were built from amino acid triplet string-kernel similarity, with CDR3s being connected when pairwise similarity was above 0.82. TCRdb reanalyzed the raw reads on its own, using fastp at Q25 for trimming and MiXCR for clone calling, and kept in-frame beta chains. Each entry is one CDR3 protein sequence, shown with its most common DNA and genes. The V and J calls were determined by TCRdb, not by the authors. Across this sample there are 2,000 to 3,000 distinct CDR3 sequences, with about 20% seen only once. The leading ten clones occupy around 22% of the sample.

The V and J segments used are TRBV28 and TRBJ2-7; 7 nucleotides in the junction match TRBD1. The sequence derives from a male donor with early-stage non-small cell lung cancer. Sequenced here: lung tumor tissue, sampled at surgery. The nucleotide sequence reads as follows: TGTGCCAGCAGTTCAACAGGGGCCGACTCTTACGAGCAGTACTTC. Translation gives CASSSTGADSYEQYF.